The TCR beta chain described here comes from a study of CD8 T cells in Susac syndrome (dated by TCRdb to about 2019). Some background on the complete study: Of the Susac syndrome patients who were sequenced, eight or nine were in clinical remission while six had clinically active disease. At blood withdrawal, Susac syndrome patients were therapy-naive, treated with corticosteroids (with IVIg additionally given to some), or treated with IVIg alone. Repertoire sequencing was used to test whether CD8+ T cell activation and differentiation in Susac syndrome was antigen driven.

High-throughput TCR beta sequencing profiled peripheral blood CD8+ and CD4+ T cells from healthy donors, Susac syndrome patients and multiple sclerosis patients. The Susac syndrome patients fulfilled recently defined diagnostic criteria for either definite or probable disease. CD8+ TEMRA cells were enriched by FACS, while bulk CD8+ and CD4+ T cells were purified by magnetic negative isolation. Blood was drawn into EDTA tubes, processed within 24 hours, and PBMCs were isolated by density gradient centrifugation. PBMCs intended for TCR sequencing were frozen in liquid nitrogen and were later thawed in a 37 degrees C water bath. The sorted or isolated CD4+, CD8+ and CD8+ TEMRA cells reached a purity of at least 90%. Summary of the overall study and its limitations: The number of individuals in the TCR sequencing and HLA analysis was recognized as being relatively small. In the CD4+ T cell repertoire of Susac syndrome patients, clonal expansion was not detected.

Remarks on this clonotype: Its antigen remains undetermined. No per-base quality is available; no much larger clone lies one base away.

RNA was extracted using the RNeasy kit, and about 0.5 to 1 microgram was reverse transcribed with random hexamers. TCR beta CDR3 regions were amplified with the immunoSEQ multiplex PCR assay covering 54 Vbeta and 13 Jbeta segments. PCR amplification bias was corrected by using a synthetic template baseline for primer optimization and computational correction. In the authors' own workflow: Reads were annotated to V, D and J genes per IMGT and analyzed with immunoSEQ Analyzer, keeping only productive sequences. Clonality was computed as one minus Shannon entropy normalized by log2 of the number of productive unique sequences. For each patient and control, public and private clones were evaluated within the 100 most prevalent clones. Clones were defined as Susac-specific if absent from the healthy and MS cohorts, from 900 to 1,200 published viral clones and from other ImmuneACCESS disease sequences. In TCRdb, the public reads were trimmed at Q25 with fastp and aligned with MiXCR, with productive beta chains retained. Each entry is one CDR3 protein sequence, shown with its most common DNA and genes. The authors' filters were not applied to this entry. For this sample there are about 180,000 distinct CDR3 sequences; 90% to 95% appear just once. The ten most abundant clones make up 0.12% of the sample.

The CDR3 goes from the cysteine to the phenylalanine over 14 residues. The CDR3 DNA has 42 bases and is translated from base 1. CDR1 SGHRS and CDR2 YFSETQ were looked up in the germline V gene. V is cut by 0 bases and J by 0 bases, and the space between the germline ends is 6 bases. Rearrangement joined TRBV5-1 to TRBJ1-1, with the D gene uncertain. The sequence was collected from a human donor with Susac syndrome. Sequencing was carried out using CD4+ T cells from PBMCs. The DNA is TGCGCCAGCAGCTTGGCCCGAGTGAACACTGAAGCTTTCTTT. The resulting protein is CASSLARVNTEAFF.